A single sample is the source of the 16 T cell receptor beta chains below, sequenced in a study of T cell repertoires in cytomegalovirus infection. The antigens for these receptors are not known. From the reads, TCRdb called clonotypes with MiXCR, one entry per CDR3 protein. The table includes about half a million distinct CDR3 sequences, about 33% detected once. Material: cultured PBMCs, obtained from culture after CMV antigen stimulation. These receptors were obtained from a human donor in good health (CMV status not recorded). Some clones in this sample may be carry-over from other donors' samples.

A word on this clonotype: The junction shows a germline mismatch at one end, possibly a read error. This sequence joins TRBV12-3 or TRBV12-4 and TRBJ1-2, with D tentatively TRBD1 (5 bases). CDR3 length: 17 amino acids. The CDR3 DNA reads TGTGCGAGCAGTTTATCCGGGGTTGGCAGGGCAAACTATGGCTACACCTTC. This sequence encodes CASSLSGVGRANYGYTF.

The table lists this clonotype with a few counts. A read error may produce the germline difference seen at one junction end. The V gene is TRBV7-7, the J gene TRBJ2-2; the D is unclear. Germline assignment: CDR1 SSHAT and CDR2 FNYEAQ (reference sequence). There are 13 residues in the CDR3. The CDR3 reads CASSLTMGGELFF. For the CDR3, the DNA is TGTGCTAGCAGCTTAACCATGGGTGGGGAGCTGTTTTTT.

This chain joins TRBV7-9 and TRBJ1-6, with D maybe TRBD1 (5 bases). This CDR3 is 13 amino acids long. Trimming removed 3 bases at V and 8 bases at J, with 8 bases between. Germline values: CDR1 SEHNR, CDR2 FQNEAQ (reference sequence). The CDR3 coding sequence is TGTGCCAGCAGCTTGTGGGGGGATTCACCCCTCCACTTT. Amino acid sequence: CASSLWGDSPLHF.

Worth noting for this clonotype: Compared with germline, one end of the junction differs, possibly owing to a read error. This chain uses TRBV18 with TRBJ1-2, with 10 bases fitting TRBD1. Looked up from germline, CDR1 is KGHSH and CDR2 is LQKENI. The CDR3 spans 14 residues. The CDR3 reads CASSTPGQGRGYTF. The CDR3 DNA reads TGTGCCAGCTCAACACCGGGACAGGGGCGAGGCTACACCTTC.

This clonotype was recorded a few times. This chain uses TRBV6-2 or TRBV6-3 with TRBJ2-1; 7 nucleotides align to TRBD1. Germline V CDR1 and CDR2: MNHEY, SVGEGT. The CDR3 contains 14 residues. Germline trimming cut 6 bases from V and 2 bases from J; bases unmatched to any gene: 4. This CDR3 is CASRDRVTYNEQFF. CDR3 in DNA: TGTGCCAGCAGAGACAGGGTCACCTACAATGAGCAGTTCTTC.

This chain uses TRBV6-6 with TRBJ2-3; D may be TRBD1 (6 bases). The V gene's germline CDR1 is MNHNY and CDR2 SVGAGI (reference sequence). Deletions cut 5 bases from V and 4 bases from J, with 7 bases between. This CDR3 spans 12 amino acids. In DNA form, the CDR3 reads TGTGCCAGCAGTGGACAGCCAGATACGCAGTATTTT. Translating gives CASSGQPDTQYF.

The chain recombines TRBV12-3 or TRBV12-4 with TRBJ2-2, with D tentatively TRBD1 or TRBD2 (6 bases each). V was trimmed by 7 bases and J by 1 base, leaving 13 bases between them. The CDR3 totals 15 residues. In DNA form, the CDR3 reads TGTGCCAGCACTCCACGGGGGCAGAACACCGGGGAGCTGTTTTTT. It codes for CASTPRGQNTGELFF.

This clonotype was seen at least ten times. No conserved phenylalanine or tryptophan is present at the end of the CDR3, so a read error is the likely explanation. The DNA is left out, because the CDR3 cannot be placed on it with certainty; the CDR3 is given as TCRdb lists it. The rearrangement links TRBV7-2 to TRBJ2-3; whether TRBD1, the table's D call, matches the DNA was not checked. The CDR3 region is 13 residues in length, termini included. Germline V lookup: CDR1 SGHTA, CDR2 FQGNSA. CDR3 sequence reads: CASSFAPGTGAVV.

CDR3 in DNA: TGTGCCAGCAGTAGGGCGGTCTCGGATGGCTACACCTTC. Translated: CASSRAVSDGYTF. The chain recombines TRBV7-2 with TRBJ1-2; D unclear. The germline V and J ends were trimmed by 6 bases and 6 bases, with 14 bases remaining between them. This CDR3 has 13 amino acids. Germline values: CDR1 SGHTA, CDR2 FQGNSA.

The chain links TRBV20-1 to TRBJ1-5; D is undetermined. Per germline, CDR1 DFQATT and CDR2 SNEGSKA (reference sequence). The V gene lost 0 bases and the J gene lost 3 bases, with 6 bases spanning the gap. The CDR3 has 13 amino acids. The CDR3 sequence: CSARDGVNQPQHF. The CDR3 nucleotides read TGCAGTGCTAGAGATGGGGTCAATCAGCCCCAGCATTTT.

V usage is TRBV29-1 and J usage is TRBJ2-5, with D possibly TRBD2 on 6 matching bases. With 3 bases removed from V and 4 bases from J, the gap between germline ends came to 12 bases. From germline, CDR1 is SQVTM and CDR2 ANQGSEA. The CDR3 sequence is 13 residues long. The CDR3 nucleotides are TGCAGCGTTGACCCCGGGACTGGAGAGACCCAGTACTTC. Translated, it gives CSVDPGTGETQYF.

CDR3 in DNA: TGTGCCAAGTCGGCTAGCGGGAGACCCAAATCCCCCTACGAGCAGTACGTC. This gives the protein CAKSASGRPKSPYEQYV. The V gene is TRBV19, the J gene TRBJ2-7; 10 bases are shared with TRBD2. This CDR3 is 17 amino acids long. V lost 10 bases to trimming and J lost 2 bases; unmatched junction nucleotides: 17. Germline V gene sequence: CDR1 LNHDA, CDR2 SQIVND (reference sequence).

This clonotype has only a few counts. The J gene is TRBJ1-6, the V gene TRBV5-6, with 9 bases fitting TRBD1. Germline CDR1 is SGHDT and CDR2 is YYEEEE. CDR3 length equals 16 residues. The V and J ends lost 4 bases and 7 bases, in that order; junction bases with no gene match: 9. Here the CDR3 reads CASSLDWTGENSPLHF. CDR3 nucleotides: TGTGCCAGCAGCCTGGACTGGACAGGGGAAAATTCACCCCTCCACTTT.

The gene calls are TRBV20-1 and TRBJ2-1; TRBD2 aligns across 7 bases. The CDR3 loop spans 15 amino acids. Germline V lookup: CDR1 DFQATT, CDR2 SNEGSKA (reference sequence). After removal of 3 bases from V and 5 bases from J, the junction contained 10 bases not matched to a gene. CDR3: CSASPASGKNNEQFF. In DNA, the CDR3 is TGCAGTGCTAGTCCCGCTAGCGGTAAAAACAATGAGCAGTTCTTC.

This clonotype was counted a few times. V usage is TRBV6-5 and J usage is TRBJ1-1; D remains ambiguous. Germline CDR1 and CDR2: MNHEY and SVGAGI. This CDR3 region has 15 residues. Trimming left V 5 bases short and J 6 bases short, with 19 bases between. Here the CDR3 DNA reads TGTGCCAGCAGTGCGACGGATTCCAGGCCCCCTGAAGCTTTCTTT. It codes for CASSATDSRPPEAFF.

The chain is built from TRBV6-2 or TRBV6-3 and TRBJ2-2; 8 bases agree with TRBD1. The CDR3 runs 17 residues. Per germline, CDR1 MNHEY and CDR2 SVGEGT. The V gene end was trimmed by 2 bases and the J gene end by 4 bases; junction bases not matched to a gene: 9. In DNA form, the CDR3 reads TGTGCCAGCAGTTACGGGCTGGGACAGGAGATCACCGGGGAGCTGTTTTTT. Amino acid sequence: CASSYGLGQEITGELFF.